The next 13 T cell receptor beta chains were all read from a single sample in a study of blood T cell repertoires in COVID-19. Generated by immunoSEQ multiplex PCR, the TCRdb table keeps only in-frame clones and is missing some. This table holds approximately 300,000 clones, 86% found once. Specimen: peripheral blood. The receptors shown here come from a woman aged 45-60 years with acute or convalescent COVID-19.

Comment on this clone: This sample also contains other DNA sequences that code for the same CDR3. V is TRBV11-2 and J is TRBJ2-5, with 7 bases lining up with TRBD1. V was pared by 5 bases and J by 4 bases, with 13 bases of the junction left unmatched. The CDR3 length is 16 residues. CDR1 SGHAT and CDR2 FQNNGV come from the germline V gene. The CDR3 spells CASSTSGGTNVETQYF. The CDR3 bases are TGTGCCAGCAGCACTTCAGGGGGTACTAACGTAGAGACCCAGTACTTC.

A remark on this clone: The same CDR3 also results from other DNA sequences found in this sample. This chain links TRBV2 with TRBJ1-1, with D possibly being TRBD1 (5 bases). The CDR3 covers 13 residues. V gave up 3 bases and J gave up 3 bases, with 8 bases separating them. Germline V gene lookup returns CDR1 SNHLY and CDR2 FYNNEI. DNA of the CDR3: TGTGCCAGCAGTGAGACGGGGGACACTGAAGCTTTCTTT. Its protein product is CASSETGDTEAFF.

The chain joins TRBV28 to TRBJ1-4; no reliable D call. The V end was cut by 6 bases, the J end by 0 bases, with 17 bases between. The CDR3 extends over 17 amino acids. Germline V gene data show CDR1 as MDHEN and CDR2 as SYDVKM. The CDR3 reads CASRRGSGRTTNEKLFF. In DNA, the CDR3 is TGTGCCAGCAGGCGAGGGAGTGGGCGTACAACTAATGAAAAACTGTTTTTT.

The chain has TRBV7-9 and TRBJ2-3; TRBD1 might be the D (5 bases). The CDR3 runs to 18 residues. Germline CDR1 and CDR2: SEHNR and FQNEAQ (reference sequence). With 0 bases removed from V and 0 bases from J, the gap between germline ends came to 16 bases. The CDR3 region has the DNA TGTGCCAGCAGCTTAGCGGTCGCCAGGGCATCTAGCACAGATACGCAGTATTTT. Residues: CASSLAVARASSTDTQYF.

The genes are TRBV2 and TRBJ1-5; possible D gene TRBD1, 5 bases. V lost 4 bases and J lost 9, with 13 bases in between. Per the germline V gene, CDR1 is SNHLY and CDR2 is FYNNEI. The CDR3 spans 13 residues. The CDR3 sequence: CASSAQGIWPQHF. CDR3 coding DNA: TGTGCCAGCAGTGCGCAGGGAATCTGGCCCCAGCATTTT.

The chain has TRBV7-3 and TRBJ2-3, with D maybe TRBD2 (5 bases). Germline lookup yields CDR1 SGHTA and CDR2 FQGTGA. The CDR3 extends over 12 amino acids. CDR3 amino acids: CASSGFTDTQYF. CDR3 in DNA: TGTGCATCGTCGGGGTTCACAGATACGCAGTATTTT.

V usage is TRBV10-3 and J usage is TRBJ1-1, with D possibly TRBD1 on 6 matching bases. The V end lost 5 bases, the J end lost 3 bases, and 13 bases lay between the germline ends. This CDR3 is built from 14 residues. CDR1 and CDR2 from the germline V gene are ENHRY and SYGVKD. The CDR3 spells CAISPTGGDTEAFF. CDR3 DNA: TGTGCCATCAGTCCGACAGGAGGCGACACTGAAGCTTTCTTT.

J is TRBJ2-5 and V is TRBV7-9, with 7 positions matching TRBD2. Trimming removed 7 bases from V and 2 bases from J; junction bases left unmatched: 7. Germline V gene lookup returns CDR1 SEHNR and CDR2 FQNEAQ (reference sequence). This CDR3 comprises 14 residues. CDR3 nucleotides: TGTGCCAGCACTGAGGCTAGCGGTCAAGAGACCCAGTACTTC. It translates to CASTEASGQETQYF.

J is TRBJ2-1 and V is TRBV27; a possible D gene is TRBD2 (6 bases). Germline assignment: CDR1 MNHEY and CDR2 SMNVEV (reference sequence). The V gene lost 0 bases and the J gene lost 0 bases, with 9 bases spanning the gap. This CDR3 contains 16 residues. Written as DNA, the CDR3 is TGTGCCAGCAGTTTATCGTGGGAGGACTCCTACAATGAGCAGTTCTTC. Its translation is CASSLSWEDSYNEQFF.

The V and J genes are TRBV30 and TRBJ1-1; 7 bases are shared with TRBD1. There are 13 residues in the CDR3. V lost 7 bases to trimming and J lost 5 bases; unmatched junction nucleotides: 10. Germline loops: CDR1 GTSNPN, CDR2 SVGIG (reference sequence). Written as DNA, the CDR3 is TGTGCCTCAAATTACAGGGGTGGAACTGAAGCTTTCTTT. Translated: CASNYRGGTEAFF.

The J gene is TRBJ1-5, the V gene TRBV9; TRBD1 is a possible D gene (5 bases). The CDR3 has 15 residues. The V and J ends lost 0 bases and 7 bases respectively, with 14 bases between them. Germline assignment: CDR1 SGDLS and CDR2 YYNGEE. As DNA, the CDR3 is TGTGCCAGCAGCGTAGGCGGTAGGGGTAACCAGCCCCAGCATTTT. Translating it yields CASSVGGRGNQPQHF.

The chain combines TRBV6-5 with TRBJ2-3, with D possibly TRBD2 on 6 matching bases. This CDR3 is 14 amino acids long. Germline CDR1 and CDR2: MNHEY and SVGAGI. Trimming took 6 bases from V and 1 from J, leaving 11 bases between them. For the CDR3, the DNA is TGTGCCAGCAGAAGTCCGGGAGGCACAGATACGCAGTATTTT. The encoded protein is CASRSPGGTDTQYF.

This clone was observed once. This chain connects TRBV28 to TRBJ1-2; 7 nucleotides line up with TRBD1. The CDR3 runs 12 residues. Germline V gives CDR1 MDHEN, CDR2 SYDVKM. The trim removed 8 bases at V and 4 bases at J, leaving 4 bases unmatched. For the CDR3, the DNA is TGTGCCAGCCACAGGGGCCTCTATGGCTACACCTTC. It yields the protein CASHRGLYGYTF.